This T cell receptor (beta chain) was captured in a study of CD8 T cells in ankylosing spondylitis (TCRdb year 2017). Turning to the overall study: To find TCR variants linked to disease, the study profiled T cell receptor beta repertoires in ankylosing spondylitis patients and healthy donors. Peripheral blood was sampled, and synovial fluid was also collected from ankylosing spondylitis patients. In total, the full study cohort was made up of 95 to 110 healthy donors and some 26 ankylosing spondylitis patients. Study-level results and caveats: The disease-linked clones were reported as significantly enriched in matched synovial fluid samples from ankylosing spondylitis patients. A TCR beta motif made up of 7 to 9 highly homologous amino acid variants appeared to be characteristic of blood from ankylosing spondylitis patients. Some motif variants were previously reported in synovial fluid and blood of reactive arthritis patients, suggesting common disease-initiation mechanisms. The disease-linked clones had a CD8+ phenotype and were found at relatively low frequencies in peripheral blood.

CDR1 and CDR2, looked up from the germline V gene (reference sequence), are WNHNN and SYGVQD. The CDR3 measures 17 amino acids from cysteine to phenylalanine. The CDR3 DNA has 51 bases and is translated from base 1. V and J are trimmed by 6 bases and 3 bases, and the gene matches miss 11 bases of the junction. Data came from an Illumina HiSeq 2500. TCR beta libraries were prepared by quantitative 5'-RACE with molecular barcodes. The authors' pipeline ran thus. A new computational method based on a probabilistic model of VDJ rearrangement was used to identify disease-linked TCR variants. TCRdb trimmed public reads at Q25 via fastp, called clones via MiXCR and kept in-frame beta chains. Duplicate CDR3 protein sequences are folded into a single record with the most common DNA and genes. V and J calls and clone size were set by TCRdb, not the authors. The sample has around 230,000 distinct CDR3 sequences on record, approximately 7.6% of them singletons. The ten largest account for about 5% of the sample.

At least ten counts were recorded for this clonotype. What this receptor recognizes is not known. The input lacks base qualities; no much larger clone sits a single base away. The chain joins TRBV10-1 to TRBJ1-5, and 10 junctional nucleotides match TRBD1. The sequence was collected from a female donor with ankylosing spondylitis or in good health (not recorded which). The sequenced sample consisted of blood, either unsorted or a sorted T cell fraction (not recorded which). This receptor has the CDR3 CASSKNTGTGDNQPQHF. The nucleotide sequence reads TGCGCCAGCAGCAAGAACACCGGGACAGGGGACAATCAGCCCCAGCATTTT.